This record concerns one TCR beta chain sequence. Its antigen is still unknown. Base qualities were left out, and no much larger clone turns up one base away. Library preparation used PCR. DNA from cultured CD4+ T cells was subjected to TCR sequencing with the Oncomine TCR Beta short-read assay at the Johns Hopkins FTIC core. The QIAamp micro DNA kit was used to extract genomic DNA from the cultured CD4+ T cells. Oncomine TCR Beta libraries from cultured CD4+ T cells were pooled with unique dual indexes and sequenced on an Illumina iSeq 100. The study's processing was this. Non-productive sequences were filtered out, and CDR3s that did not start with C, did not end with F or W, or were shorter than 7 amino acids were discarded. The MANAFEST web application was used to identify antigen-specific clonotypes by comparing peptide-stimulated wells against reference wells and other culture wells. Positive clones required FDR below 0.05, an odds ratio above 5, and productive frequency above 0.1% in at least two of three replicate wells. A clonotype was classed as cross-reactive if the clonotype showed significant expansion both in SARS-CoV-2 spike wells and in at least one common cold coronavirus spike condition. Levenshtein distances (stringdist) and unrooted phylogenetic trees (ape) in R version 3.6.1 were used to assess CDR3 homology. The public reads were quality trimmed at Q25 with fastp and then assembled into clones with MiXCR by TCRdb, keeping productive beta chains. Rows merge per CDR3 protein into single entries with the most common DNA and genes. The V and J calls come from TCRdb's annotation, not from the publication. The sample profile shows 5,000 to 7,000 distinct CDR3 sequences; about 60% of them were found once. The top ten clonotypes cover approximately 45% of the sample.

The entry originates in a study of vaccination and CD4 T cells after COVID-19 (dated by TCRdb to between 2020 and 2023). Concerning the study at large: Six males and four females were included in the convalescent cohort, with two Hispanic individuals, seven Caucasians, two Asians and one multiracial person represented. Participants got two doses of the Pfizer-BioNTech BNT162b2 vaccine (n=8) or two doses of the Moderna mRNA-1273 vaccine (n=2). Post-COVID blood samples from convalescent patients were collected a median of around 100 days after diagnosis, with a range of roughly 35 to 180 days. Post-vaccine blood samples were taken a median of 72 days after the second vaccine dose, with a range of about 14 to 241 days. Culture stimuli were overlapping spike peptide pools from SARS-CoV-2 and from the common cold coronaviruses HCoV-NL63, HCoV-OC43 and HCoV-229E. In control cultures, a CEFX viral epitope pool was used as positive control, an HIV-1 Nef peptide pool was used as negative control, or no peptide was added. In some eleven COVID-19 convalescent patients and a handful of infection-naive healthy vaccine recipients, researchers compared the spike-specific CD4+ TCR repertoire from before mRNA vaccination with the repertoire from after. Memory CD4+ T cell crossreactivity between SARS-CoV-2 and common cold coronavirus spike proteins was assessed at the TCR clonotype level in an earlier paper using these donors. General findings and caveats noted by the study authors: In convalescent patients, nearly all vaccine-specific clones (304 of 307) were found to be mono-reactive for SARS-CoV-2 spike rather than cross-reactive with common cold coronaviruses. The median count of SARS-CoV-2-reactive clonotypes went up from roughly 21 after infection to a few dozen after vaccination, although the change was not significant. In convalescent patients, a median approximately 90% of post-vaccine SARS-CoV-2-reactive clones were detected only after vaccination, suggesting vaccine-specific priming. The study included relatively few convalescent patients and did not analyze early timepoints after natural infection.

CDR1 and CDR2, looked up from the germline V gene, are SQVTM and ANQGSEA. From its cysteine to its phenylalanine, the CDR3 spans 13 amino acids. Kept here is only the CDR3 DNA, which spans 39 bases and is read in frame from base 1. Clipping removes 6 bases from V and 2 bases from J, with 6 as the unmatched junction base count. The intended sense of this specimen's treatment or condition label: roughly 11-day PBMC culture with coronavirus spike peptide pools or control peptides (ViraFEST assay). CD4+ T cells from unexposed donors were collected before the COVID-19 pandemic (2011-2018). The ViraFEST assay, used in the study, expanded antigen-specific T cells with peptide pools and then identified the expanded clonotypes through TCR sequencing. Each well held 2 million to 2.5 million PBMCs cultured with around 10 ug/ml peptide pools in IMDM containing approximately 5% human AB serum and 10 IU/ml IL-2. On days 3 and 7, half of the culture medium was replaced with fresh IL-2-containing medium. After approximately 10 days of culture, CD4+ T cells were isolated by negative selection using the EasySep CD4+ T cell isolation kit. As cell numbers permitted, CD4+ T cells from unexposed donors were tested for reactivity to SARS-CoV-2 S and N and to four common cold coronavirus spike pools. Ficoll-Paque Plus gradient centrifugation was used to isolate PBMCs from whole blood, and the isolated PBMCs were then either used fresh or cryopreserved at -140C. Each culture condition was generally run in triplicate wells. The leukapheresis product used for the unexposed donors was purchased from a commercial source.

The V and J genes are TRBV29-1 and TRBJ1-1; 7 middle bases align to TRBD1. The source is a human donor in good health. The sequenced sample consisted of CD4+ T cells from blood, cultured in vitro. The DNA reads TGCAGCGTCCGCGGGACAGCCAACACTGAAGCTTTCTTT. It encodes CSVRGTANTEAFF.